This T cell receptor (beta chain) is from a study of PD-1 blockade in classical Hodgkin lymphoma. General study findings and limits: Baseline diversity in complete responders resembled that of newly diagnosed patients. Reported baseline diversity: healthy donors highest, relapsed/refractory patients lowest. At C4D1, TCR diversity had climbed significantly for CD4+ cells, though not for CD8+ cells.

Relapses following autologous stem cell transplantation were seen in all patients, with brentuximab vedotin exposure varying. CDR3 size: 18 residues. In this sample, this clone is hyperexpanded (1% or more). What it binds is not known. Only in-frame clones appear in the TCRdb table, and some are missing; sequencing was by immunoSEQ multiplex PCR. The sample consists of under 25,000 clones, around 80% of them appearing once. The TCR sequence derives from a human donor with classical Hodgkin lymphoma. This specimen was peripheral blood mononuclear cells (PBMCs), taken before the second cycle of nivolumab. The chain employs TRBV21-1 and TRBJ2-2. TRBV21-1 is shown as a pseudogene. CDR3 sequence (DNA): TGTGCCAGCAGCAAAGTGGGGAAACTTTCCGCGAACACCGGGGAGCTGTTTTTT. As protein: CASSKVGKLSANTGELFF.